A selection of T cell receptor beta chains follows, all from one sample in a study of T cell responses to AZD1222 COVID-19 vaccine. The protocol was immunoSEQ multiplex PCR, while the TCRdb copy is restricted to in-frame clones and leaves out a portion. The table has about 160,000 clones, roughly 94% seen once; the top ten hold 4% to 5.5%. Sequenced here: peripheral blood, sampled on day 0 of MenACWY control vaccination. The receptors shown here come from an adult in good health. Each CDR3 is given with its conserved first and last residue. A D gene is named only where the DNA matches it firmly. Only some rows state a clone size, as once, few, many or a class for expanded clones.

size | J | D | V | DNA | CDR3
once | TRBJ1-3 | . | TRBV28 | TGTGCCAGCACGACAGGATTGTACAGAAACACCATATATTTT | CASTTGLYRNTIYF
. | TRBJ2-5 | TRBD2 | TRBV27 | TGTGCCAGCAGTTCGACTAGCGGCCCCCACGGGACCCAGTACTTC | CASSSTSGPHGTQYF
. | TRBJ1-1 | . | TRBV19 | TGTGCCAGTAGTATGCTAAGGGAAACCACGAACACTGAAGCTTTCTTT | CASSMLRETTNTEAFF
. | TRBJ1-1 | TRBD1 | TRBV6-4 | TGTGCCAGCAGTCGGACAGGGGACACTGAAGCTTTCTTT | CASSRTGDTEAFF
once | TRBJ2-7 | . | TRBV21-1 | TGTGCCAGGGAGGGGTGGACTAGCGGGTTCTACGAGCAGTACTTC | CAREGWTSGFYEQYF
. | TRBJ1-3 | . | TRBV29-1 | TGCAGCGTTTCCATCGGCTCTGGAAACACCATATATTTT | CSVSIGSGNTIYF
. | TRBJ2-1 | TRBD2 | TRBV9 | TGTGCCAGCAGCGTAGTAGCGGGAGGTTACAATGAGCAGTTCTTC | CASSVVAGGYNEQFF
few | TRBJ1-5 | . | TRBV30 | TGTGCCTGGAGTGGGGTGAGGGACGAGCCCCAGCATTTT | CAWSGVRDEPQHF
. | TRBJ1-3 | . | TRBV9 | TGTGCCAGCAGCTCAAACGGAAACACCATATATTTT | CASSSNGNTIYF
. | TRBJ2-1 | . | TRBV7-2 | TGTGCCAGCAGCTTACAAGTGGGAGGTCGGTCTAGGGAGCAGTTCTTC | CASSLQVGGRSREQFF